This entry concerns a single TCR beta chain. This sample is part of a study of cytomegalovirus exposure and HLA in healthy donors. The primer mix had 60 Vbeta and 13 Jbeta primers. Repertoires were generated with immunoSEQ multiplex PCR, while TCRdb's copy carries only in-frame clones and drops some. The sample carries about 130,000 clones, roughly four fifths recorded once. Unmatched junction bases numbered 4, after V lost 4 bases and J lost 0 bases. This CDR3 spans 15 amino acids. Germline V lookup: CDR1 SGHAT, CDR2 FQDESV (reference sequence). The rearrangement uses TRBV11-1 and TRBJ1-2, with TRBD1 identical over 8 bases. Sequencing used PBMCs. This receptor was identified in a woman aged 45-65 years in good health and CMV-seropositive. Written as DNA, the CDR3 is TGTGCCAGCAGCTATCGGACAGGGTCTAACTATGGCTACACCTTC. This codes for CASSYRTGSNYGYTF.